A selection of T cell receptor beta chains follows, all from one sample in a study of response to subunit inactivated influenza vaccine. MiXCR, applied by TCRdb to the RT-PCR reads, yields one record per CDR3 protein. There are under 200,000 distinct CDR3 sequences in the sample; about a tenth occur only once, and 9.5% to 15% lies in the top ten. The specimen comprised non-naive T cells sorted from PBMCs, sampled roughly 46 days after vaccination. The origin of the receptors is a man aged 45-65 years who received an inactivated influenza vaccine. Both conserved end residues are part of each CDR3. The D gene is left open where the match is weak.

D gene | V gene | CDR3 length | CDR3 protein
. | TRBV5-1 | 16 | CASSPTPTEYNEKLFF
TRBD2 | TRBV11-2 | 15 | CASSVRLAGEETQYF
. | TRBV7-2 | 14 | CASSLSGDRYEQYF
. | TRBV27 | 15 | CASSSTGTINSPLHF
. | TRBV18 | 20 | CASSPTHLSQGYSSGNTIYF
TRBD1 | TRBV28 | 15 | CASRSQGTGGYEQYF
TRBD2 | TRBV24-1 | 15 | CATSDSLASGDEQYF
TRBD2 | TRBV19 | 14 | CASSIPGGPYEQYF
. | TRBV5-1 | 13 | CASSPGTPYEQYF
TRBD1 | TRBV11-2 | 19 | CASSLNRQGLQGFSGELFF
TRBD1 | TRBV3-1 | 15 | CASSQGSDRGTEAFF
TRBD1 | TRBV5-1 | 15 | CASSEQGSSGNTIYF
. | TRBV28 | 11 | CASRGWGQQFF
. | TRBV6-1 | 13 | CASSAGHNQPQHF
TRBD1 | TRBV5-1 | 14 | CASSLWTGPYEQYF
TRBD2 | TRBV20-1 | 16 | CSATMGLAGVGGELFF
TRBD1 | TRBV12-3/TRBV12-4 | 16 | CASSFSVQGATDTQYF
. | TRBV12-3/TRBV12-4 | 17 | CASSPKLGLPRDNEQFF
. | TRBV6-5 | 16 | CASSYSYTDALYEQFF
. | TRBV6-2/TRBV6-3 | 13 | CASSAVPPPEQYF
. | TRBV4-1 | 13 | CASRRGAGQPQHF
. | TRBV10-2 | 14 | CASSEFRGNTEAFF
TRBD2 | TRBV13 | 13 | CASSPQAGTSLYF
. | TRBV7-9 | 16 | CASSGGLNGLTGELFF
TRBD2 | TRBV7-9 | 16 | CASSPQSGSSYNEQFF
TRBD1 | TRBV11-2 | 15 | CASRKTGGGTDTQYF
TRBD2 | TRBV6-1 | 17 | CASRPTGTSGSYIQQFF
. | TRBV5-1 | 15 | CASSLTADARRAQYF
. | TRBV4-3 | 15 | CASSQGSTDNSPLHF
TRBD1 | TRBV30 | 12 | CAWSRQGYEQYF
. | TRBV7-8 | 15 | CASSLAREIGNEQFF
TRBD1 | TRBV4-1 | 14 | CASSFDRVSEKLFF
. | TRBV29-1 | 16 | CSVDRESSGFMDEQFF
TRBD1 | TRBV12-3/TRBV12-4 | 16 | CASSTRRTGNSYEQYF
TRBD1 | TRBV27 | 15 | CASTPGTASTDTQYF
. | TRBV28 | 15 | CASSSAWSHNYEQYF
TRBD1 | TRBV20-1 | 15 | CSATNDRVTVYEQYF
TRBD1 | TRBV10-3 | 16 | CAISGGQQGWDYGYTF
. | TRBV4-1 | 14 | CASSQDSTAGQAFF
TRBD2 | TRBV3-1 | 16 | CASSQGLAGPSYEQYF
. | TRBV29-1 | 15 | CSVVGGTASTDTQYF
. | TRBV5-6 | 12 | CASSLQYYEQYF
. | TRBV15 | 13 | CATSRDPGYEQYF
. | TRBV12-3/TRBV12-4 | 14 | CASSETAANYGYTF
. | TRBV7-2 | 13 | CASSLVLAGEQFF
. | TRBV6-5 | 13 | CASSYLNENEQFF
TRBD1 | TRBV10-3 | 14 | CAISESTGRTEAFF
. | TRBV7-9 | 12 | CASSPVQATQYF
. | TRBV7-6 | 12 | CASSLNRETQYF
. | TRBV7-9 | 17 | CASSLAWTGTIDYGYTF
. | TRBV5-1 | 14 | CASSPGGRKETQYF
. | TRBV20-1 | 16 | CSARGVERRGTGEQYF
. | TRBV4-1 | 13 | CASSQDWGYEQYF